One sample yielded the 9 T cell receptor beta chains listed below, sequenced in a study of shared clonotypes between healthy human individuals. Assay: immunoSEQ multiplex PCR; the TCRdb copy retains only in-frame clones and omits some. Among roughly 1,100,000 clones listed, approximately 72% were seen once. Sample: memory CD4+ T cells sorted from blood. Specified subset: CD45RA-negative fraction. The receptors come from a man aged 18 to 29 in good health.

This clone has only one observation. The chain uses TRBV19 and TRBJ1-5; 9 positions match TRBD1. V dropped 4 bases and J dropped 7; count of bases not matched to a gene: 11. The CDR3 has 16 amino acids. Germline CDR1 LNHDA, CDR2 SQIVND (reference sequence). The CDR3 sequence: CASSTRTGVDWQPQHF. The CDR3 DNA sequence: TGTGCCAGTAGTACCAGGACAGGGGTGGATTGGCAGCCCCAGCATTTT.

The V call is TRBV14, the J call TRBJ2-1, with D unclear. This CDR3 has 11 amino acids. V was clipped by 6 bases and J by 6 bases, with 6 bases between them. CDR1 and CDR2 from the germline V gene are SGHDN and FVKESK. The CDR3 spells CASSFSNEQFF. CDR3 sequence (DNA): TGTGCCAGCAGTTTCTCCAATGAGCAGTTCTTC.

The chain couples TRBV5-1 to TRBJ2-7; 9 bases agree with TRBD2. The CDR3 loop spans 15 amino acids. Germline values: CDR1 SGHRS, CDR2 YFSETQ. Germline trimming cut 2 bases from V and 2 bases from J; bases unmatched to any gene: 5. CDR3 residues: CASSFRLAATYEQYF. In nucleotides, the CDR3 is TGCGCCAGCAGCTTCCGACTAGCGGCAACCTACGAGCAGTACTTC.

This clone was seen a few times. The chain is built from TRBV21-1 and TRBJ1-6; the tabulated D call, TRBD1, remains unverified against the DNA. TRBV21-1 has pseudogene status. The CDR3 is 15 amino acids. In DNA form, the CDR3 reads TGTGCCAGCAGCAAATCGCGACAGCTAAATTCACCCCTCCACTTT. Translation: CASSKSRQLNSPLHF.

The chain carries TRBV5-6 and TRBJ2-3, with unresolved D. Deletions cut 5 bases from V and 6 bases from J, with 13 bases between. The CDR3 totals 13 residues. Germline V CDR1 and CDR2: SGHDT, YYEEEE. The CDR3, as DNA: TGTGCCAGCAGTTATAGCAAGGGCGATACGCAGTATTTT. Its translation: CASSYSKGDTQYF.

V gene TRBV29-1 combines with J gene TRBJ2-7, with D unclear. This CDR3 spans 12 amino acids. V lost 8 bases and J 0 bases, leaving 11 bases between the germline ends. Germline CDR1 is SQVTM and CDR2 is ANQGSEA. CDR3 sequence reads: CSFKPSSYEQYF. The CDR3 DNA reads as TGCAGCTTTAAACCCAGCTCCTACGAGCAGTACTTC.

This chain joins TRBV5-1 and TRBJ2-1; TRBD2 aligns across 7 bases. CDR3 size: 16 residues. The junction had 15 bases not matched to a gene; V was cut back by 7 bases and J by 5 bases. Germline V gives CDR1 SGHRS, CDR2 YFSETQ. The CDR3 nucleotides read TGCGCCAGCGAGCCCTGGTTAGCGGGCGAAGACAATGAGCAGTTCTTC. Amino acids: CASEPWLAGEDNEQFF.

This clone appeared a few times. This chain links TRBV5-1 with TRBJ1-5, with D unclear. Germline CDR1 and CDR2: SGHRS and YFSETQ. This CDR3 comprises 16 residues. Trimming shortened V by 1 base and J by 8 bases, and 19 bases separated the two germline ends. The CDR3 reads CASSLSMGSGREPQHF. The DNA of the CDR3 is TGCGCCAGCAGCTTGTCGATGGGCTCAGGTCGGGAGCCCCAGCATTTT.

The rearrangement uses TRBV30 and TRBJ2-5; 8 nucleotides align to TRBD1. The CDR3 covers 11 residues. Losses at the gene ends were 4 bases for V and 10 bases for J; bases not matched to a gene: 5. The germline gives CDR1 GTSNPN, CDR2 SVGIG (reference sequence). CDR3 loop: CAWTTGGDQYF. In DNA, the CDR3 is TGTGCCTGGACCACAGGGGGAGACCAGTACTTC.